The 7 T cell receptor beta chains in this list originate from one sample, sequenced in a study of response to subunit inactivated influenza vaccine. Each CDR3 protein is one row after TCRdb ran MiXCR on the RT-PCR reads. Altogether about half a million distinct CDR3 sequences are present, 9.5% to 12% being singletons, with the ten largest covering 9.5% to 15%. The material sequenced was PBMCs from blood, taken 45 days after vaccination. The receptors were gathered from a man in his fifties or sixties who received an inactivated influenza vaccine.

This clonotype has more than one count but fewer than ten. The chain recombines TRBV6-6 with TRBJ2-1; D possibly corresponds to TRBD2 (5 bases). The CDR3 has 13 amino acids. V was pared by 6 bases and J by 4 bases, with 10 bases between. Germline CDR1 MNHNY, CDR2 SVGAGI (reference sequence). The CDR3 coding sequence is TGTGCCAGCAGGTCTACTAGTTACAATGAGCAGTTCTTC. It is translated as CASRSTSYNEQFF.

Many counts were recorded for this clonotype. The chain joins TRBV20-1 to TRBJ1-5; 8 positions match TRBD1. V was pared by 5 bases and J by 0 bases, with 9 bases of the junction left unmatched. Germline V gene data show CDR1 as DFQATT and CDR2 as SNEGSKA (reference sequence). The CDR3 consists of 16 residues. CDR3 region: CSAGQQGGDSNQPQHF. The CDR3 DNA sequence: TGCAGTGCTGGGCAACAGGGGGGCGATAGCAATCAGCCCCAGCATTTT.

In this sample, this clonotype turned up many times. This sequence joins TRBV12-3 or TRBV12-4 and TRBJ1-1; a possible D gene is TRBD1 (6 bases). The V end lost 9 bases, the J end lost 1 base, and 18 bases lay between the germline ends. This CDR3 is built from 15 residues. The CDR3 loop reads CASKNRALGNTEAFF. The CDR3 nucleotides read TGTGCCAGTAAAAACAGGGCCTTGGGGAACACTGAAGCTTTCTTT.

Only a few counts were recorded for this clonotype. The V gene is TRBV4-3, the J gene TRBJ2-3; 7 nucleotides match TRBD1. Germline values: CDR1 LGHNA, CDR2 YSLEER. The CDR3 has 17 residues. V lost 1 base and J lost 0; bases outside the gene matches: 7. CDR3 nucleotide sequence: TGCGCCAGCAGCCAAGCCACAGCAGGGGGAAGCACAGATACGCAGTATTTT. It codes for CASSQATAGGSTDTQYF.

This clonotype was seen at least ten times. V usage is TRBV6-2 or TRBV6-3 and J usage is TRBJ2-5; D is undetermined. Trimming pared 6 bases from V and 1 base from J, leaving 6 bases between. CDR1 and CDR2 (germline): MNHEY, SVGEGT. The CDR3 runs to 12 residues. Here the CDR3 reads CASSPPQETQYF. CDR3 nucleotide sequence: TGTGCCAGCAGCCCCCCCCAAGAGACCCAGTACTTC.

The rearrangement uses TRBV20-1 and TRBJ2-5, with D uncertain. With 0 bases removed from V and 2 bases from J, the gap between germline ends came to 10 bases. The CDR3 extends over 14 amino acids. The germline gives CDR1 DFQATT, CDR2 SNEGSKA (reference sequence). CDR3 in amino acids: CSARDLGGQETQYF. CDR3 nucleotides: TGCAGTGCTAGAGATCTCGGCGGTCAAGAGACCCAGTACTTC.

In the case of this clonotype: A junction end diverges from the germline sequence, so it may reflect a read error. The CDR3 loop reads CASSLLRDIPFF. The CDR3 bases are TGTGCCAGCAGCTTGCTCCGGGACATCCCTTTCTTC. The chain couples TRBV5-5 to TRBJ2-7; possibly TRBD1 for D (6 bases). Germline-derived CDR1 and CDR2 are SGHKS and YYEKEE (reference sequence). The CDR3 runs to 12 residues.